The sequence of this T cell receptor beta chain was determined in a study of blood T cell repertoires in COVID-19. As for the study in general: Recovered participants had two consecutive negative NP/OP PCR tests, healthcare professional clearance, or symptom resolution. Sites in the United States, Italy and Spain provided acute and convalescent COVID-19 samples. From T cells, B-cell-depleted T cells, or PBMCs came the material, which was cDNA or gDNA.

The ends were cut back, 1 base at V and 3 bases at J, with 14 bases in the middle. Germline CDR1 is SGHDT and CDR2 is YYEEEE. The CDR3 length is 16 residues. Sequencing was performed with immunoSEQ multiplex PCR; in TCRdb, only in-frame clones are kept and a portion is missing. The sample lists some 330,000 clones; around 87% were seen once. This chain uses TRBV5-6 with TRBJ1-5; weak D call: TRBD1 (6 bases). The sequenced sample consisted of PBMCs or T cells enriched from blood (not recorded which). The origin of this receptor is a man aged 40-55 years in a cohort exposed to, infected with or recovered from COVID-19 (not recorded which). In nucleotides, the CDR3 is TGTGCCAGCAGCTTGTTTGGGACATCCTTCAATCAGCCCCAGCATTTT. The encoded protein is CASSLFGTSFNQPQHF.